This record covers a single T cell receptor beta chain. The V and J ends lost 4 bases and 6 bases, in that order; junction bases with no gene match: 13. The CDR3 loop spans 16 amino acids. CDR1 SGHTS and CDR2 YDEGEE come from the germline V gene. This record comes from a study of blood T cell repertoires in COVID-19. Generated by immunoSEQ multiplex PCR, the TCRdb table keeps only in-frame clones and is missing some. The sample has fewer than 250,000 clones, around 80% seen once; the top ten hold 8% to 13%. The rearrangement uses TRBV5-8 and TRBJ1-5; the match to TRBD1 covers 7 bases. Sequencing input: peripheral blood. The clonotype comes from an elderly woman with acute or convalescent COVID-19. The CDR3 region is CASSHLTRQGGQPQHF. The CDR3 DNA sequence: TGTGCCAGCAGCCATTTGACCCGACAGGGCGGTCAGCCCCAGCATTTT.